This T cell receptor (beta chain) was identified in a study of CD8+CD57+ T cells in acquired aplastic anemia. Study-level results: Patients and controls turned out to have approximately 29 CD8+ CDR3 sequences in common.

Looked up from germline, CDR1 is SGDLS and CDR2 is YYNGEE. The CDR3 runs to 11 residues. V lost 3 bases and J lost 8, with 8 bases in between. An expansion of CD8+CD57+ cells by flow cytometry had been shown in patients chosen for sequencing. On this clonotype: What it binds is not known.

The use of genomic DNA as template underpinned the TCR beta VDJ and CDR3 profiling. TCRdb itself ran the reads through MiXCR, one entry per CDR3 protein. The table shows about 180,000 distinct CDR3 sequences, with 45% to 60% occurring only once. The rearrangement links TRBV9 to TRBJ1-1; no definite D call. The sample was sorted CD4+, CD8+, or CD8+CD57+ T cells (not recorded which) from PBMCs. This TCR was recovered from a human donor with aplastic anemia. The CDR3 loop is CASSAVTEAFF. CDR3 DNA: TGTGCCAGCAGCGCCGTGACGGAAGCTTTCTTT.